Shown below are 27 T cell receptor beta chains from a single sample sequenced in a study of blood T cells in healthy people across ages. Sample-barcoded 5' priming and a J-beta primer mix drove a second PCR of about 6 to 12 cycles. TCRdb reanalysed the 5' RACE reads using MiXCR and keeps one entry per CDR3 protein. The table lists fewer than 900,000 distinct CDR3 sequences, approximately 39% of them singletons. Sequenced: blood. These receptors were taken from a woman aged 60-75 years in good health.

Turning to this clonotype: A much larger clone is a single base away; this may be a read error. The chain couples TRBV29-1 to TRBJ1-2; D is ambiguous. This CDR3 is built from 13 residues. V was trimmed by 2 bases and J by 2 bases, leaving 9 bases between them. Germline V gene data show CDR1 as SQVTM and CDR2 as ANQGSEA. DNA of the CDR3: TGCAGCGTTGAACGTCTACGGAACTATGGCTACACCTTC. This sequence encodes CSVERLRNYGYTF.

This clonotype was observed a handful of times. The chain recombines TRBV7-3 with TRBJ2-3; D not certain. This CDR3 region has 13 residues. The germline V gene has CDR1 SGHTA and CDR2 FQGTGA. The V gene lost 4 bases and the J gene lost 2 bases, with 7 bases spanning the gap. The CDR3 nucleotides read TGTGCCAGCAGCTCCCCGAACACAGATACGCAGTATTTT. Residues: CASSSPNTDTQYF.

Worth noting for this clonotype: A read error is possible here, since a much larger clone lies one base away. V and J are TRBV28 and TRBJ2-5, with 8 bases matching TRBD1. With the DNA end fitting TRBJ2-1 better, the J assignment may be wrong. In germline, CDR1 is MDHEN, CDR2 SYDVKM. The CDR3 runs to 15 residues. CDR3 sequence reads: CASSSWTGYQETQFF. The CDR3 coding sequence is TGTGCCAGCAGTTCCTGGACAGGGTACCAAGAGACCCAGTTCTTC.

The chain links TRBV20-1 to TRBJ2-7, with 7 bases fitting TRBD1. After removal of 6 bases from V and 2 bases from J, the junction contained 7 bases not matched to a gene. CDR1 is DFQATT and CDR2 is SNEGSKA in the germline V gene (reference sequence). The length of the CDR3 is 13 residues. The CDR3, as DNA: TGCAGTGCCTCCCGGGACAGAACCTACGAGCAGTACTTC. Protein product: CSASRDRTYEQYF.

The rearrangement uses TRBV20-1 and TRBJ2-3; D is unresolved. V lost 2 bases, J lost 10 bases, and 13 bases lay in between. This CDR3 contains 12 residues. The germline CDR1 and CDR2 sequences are DFQATT and SNEGSKA (reference sequence). The CDR3 region is CSARSVNRAQYF. Here the CDR3 DNA reads TGCAGTGCTAGAAGCGTTAACCGCGCGCAGTATTTT.

V is TRBV4-3 and J is TRBJ2-3, with D possibly matching TRBD2 (6 bases). V was shortened by 1 base and J by 6 bases, with 14 bases between the two germline ends. The CDR3 is 15 residues long. The germline gives CDR1 LGHNA, CDR2 YSLEER. DNA of the CDR3: TGCGCCAGCAGCCAAGGGCGGGGACCAGGGGATACGCAGTATTTT. This codes for CASSQGRGPGDTQYF.

The gene calls are TRBV5-1 and TRBJ2-7; tentative D call: TRBD1 (7 bases). Germline loops: CDR1 SGHRS, CDR2 YFSETQ. V gave up 1 base and J gave up 1 base, with 12 bases separating them. The length of the CDR3 is 15 residues. The CDR3 is CASSLMGGQSYEQYF. CDR3 nucleotides: TGCGCCAGCAGCTTGATGGGGGGACAGTCCTACGAGCAGTACTTC.

The CDR3 DNA follows: TGTGCCAGCAGGGAGGGGGGAGGGCTAAGCTCCTACGAGCAGTACTTC. Residues: CASREGGGLSSYEQYF. J is TRBJ2-7 and V is TRBV12-3 or TRBV12-4; a weak D match, TRBD2 (7 bases). CDR3 length equals 16 residues. V lost 6 bases to trimming and J lost 0 bases, with 18 bases between them.

About this clonotype itself: It is unclear where the CDR3 begins or ends on the DNA, so no DNA is shown, and the CDR3 is as TCRdb lists it. The rearrangement links TRBV25-1 to TRBJ1-2; TRBD1 is the table's D call and was not checked against the DNA. Termini included, the CDR3 measures 15 amino acids. Germline V gene sequence: CDR1 MGHDK, CDR2 SYGVNS. Here the CDR3 reads CASSGDRPFGYGNTF.

This clonotype was seen repeatedly, ten times or more. This sequence joins TRBV5-5 and TRBJ2-7; the D gene is possibly TRBD2 (6 bases). The CDR3 runs 15 residues. V dropped 4 bases and J dropped 2 bases, with 16 bases sitting between them. Germline V gene data show CDR1 as SGHKS and CDR2 as YYEKEE (reference sequence). CDR3 protein: CASSPTPPGAYEQYF. CDR3 DNA sequence: TGTGCCAGCAGCCCGACGCCACCGGGAGCCTACGAGCAGTACTTC. Together with reference TRBV5-5 and TRBJ2-7, the CDR3 gives the full variable domain: DAGVTQSPTHLIKTRGQQVTLRCSPISGHKSVSWYQQVLGQGPQFIFQYYEKEERGRGNFPDRFSARQFPNYSSELNVNALLLGDSALYLCASSPTPPGAYEQYFGPGTRLTVT.

The chain has TRBV2 and TRBJ1-5; unclear D gene. From germline, CDR1 is SNHLY and CDR2 FYNNEI. The V end was cut by 6 bases, the J end by 7 bases, with 7 bases between. The CDR3 sequence is 11 residues long. Here the CDR3 DNA reads TGTGCCAGCAGCGAGGACCAGCCCCAGCATTTT. This gives the protein CASSEDQPQHF.

The chain uses TRBV28 and TRBJ2-5; D may match TRBD1 or TRBD2 (6 bases each). The V gene lost 6 bases and the J gene lost 2 bases, with 13 bases spanning the gap. Germline-derived CDR1 and CDR2 are MDHEN and SYDVKM. CDR3 length: 14 amino acids. CDR3 protein: CASSHGGGQETQYF. The DNA of the CDR3 is TGTGCCAGCAGCCACGGAGGGGGGCAAGAGACCCAGTACTTC.

This chain connects TRBV7-3 to TRBJ2-1; 9 nucleotides agree with TRBD2. The CDR3 has 14 residues. From germline, CDR1 is SGHTA and CDR2 FQGTGA. V lost 5 bases and J lost 4; bases outside the gene matches: 3. This chain's CDR3 is CASSRTSDYNEQFF. CDR3 coding DNA: TGTGCCAGCAGCAGGACTAGCGATTACAATGAGCAGTTCTTC.

This rearrangement joins TRBV29-1 to TRBJ2-5; D is perhaps TRBD1 (6 bases). Looked up from germline, CDR1 is SQVTM and CDR2 is ANQGSEA. This CDR3 region has 13 residues. Trimming left V 3 bases short and J 4 bases short, with 12 bases between. The DNA for the CDR3 is TGCAGCGTTGACGGGGACAAGGGAGAGACCCAGTACTTC. Translating it yields CSVDGDKGETQYF.

There are a few counts of this clonotype. V is TRBV7-3 and J is TRBJ2-7; possibly TRBD1 for D (6 bases). The CDR3 runs 14 residues. Germline CDR1 is SGHTA and CDR2 is FQGTGA. Trimming left V 1 base short and J 9 bases short, with 16 bases between. This chain's CDR3 is CASSLRGQGEVQYF. The CDR3 DNA is TGTGCCAGCAGCTTAAGGGGGCAGGGAGAGGTGCAGTACTTC.

This chain joins TRBV4-3 and TRBJ1-4; D unresolved. CDR1 and CDR2 (germline): LGHNA, YSLEER. The CDR3 covers 15 residues. Trimming pared 0 bases from V and 6 bases from J, leaving 11 bases between. CDR3 sequence: CASSQDLAAHEKLFF. CDR3 coding DNA: TGCGCCAGCAGCCAAGATCTAGCAGCTCATGAAAAACTGTTTTTT.

The chain employs TRBV6-6 and TRBJ2-6; the D is unclear. V lost 7 bases and J 0 bases, leaving 13 bases between the germline ends. Germline-derived CDR1 and CDR2 are MNHNY and SVGAGI (reference sequence). This CDR3 is built from 16 residues. In DNA, the CDR3 is TGTGCCAGCACGTGGAGCTTGGGCTCTGGGGCCAACGTCCTGACTTTC. Protein sequence: CASTWSLGSGANVLTF.

The rearrangement joins TRBV11-2 to TRBJ2-3; maybe TRBD1 (6 bases). CDR3 length: 15 residues. Trimming cost V 2 bases and J 5 bases, with 14 bases left between them. Germline loops: CDR1 SGHAT, CDR2 FQNNGV. The CDR3 is CASSLMGAPEDTQYF. As DNA, the CDR3 is TGTGCCAGCAGCTTAATGGGGGCCCCCGAAGATACGCAGTATTTT.

This clonotype was found many times. The V gene is TRBV7-2, the J gene TRBJ2-1, with 8 bases identical to TRBD1. Germline CDR1 SGHTA, CDR2 FQGNSA. The junction had 4 bases not matched to a gene; V was cut back by 1 base and J by 2 bases. CDR3 length equals 16 residues. The CDR3 DNA sequence: TGTGCCAGCAGCTTAGTTGCAGGGGGCACCTACAATGAGCAGTTCTTC. Its protein product is CASSLVAGGTYNEQFF. The full variable domain, its missing parts supplied by reference TRBV7-2 and TRBJ2-1, is GAGVSQSPSNKVTEKGKDVELRCDPISGHTALYWYRQSLGQGLEFLIYFQGNSAPDKSGLPSDRFSAERTGGSVSTLTIQRTQQEDSAVYLCASSLVAGGTYNEQFFGPGTRLTVL.

The chain is built from TRBV18 and TRBJ2-7, with D possibly matching TRBD2 (5 bases). Near its end, the DNA agrees better with TRBJ2-1, so the J call may be wrong. CDR3 length: 17 residues. CDR1 and CDR2 from the germline V gene are KGHSH and LQKENI. The chain's CDR3 is CASSPYEGTAGSYEQFF. In DNA form, the CDR3 reads TGTGCCAGCTCACCATACGAAGGCACCGCGGGCTCCTACGAGCAGTTCTTC.

V is TRBV9 and J is TRBJ2-3; 10 nucleotides align to TRBD2. Losses at the gene ends were 0 bases for V and 6 bases for J; bases not matched to a gene: 7. This CDR3 region has 16 residues. Germline CDR1 SGDLS, CDR2 YYNGEE. CDR3 amino acids: CASSVVSGGAADTQYF. CDR3 sequence (DNA): TGTGCCAGCAGCGTAGTCAGCGGGGGGGCTGCGGATACGCAGTATTTT.

The CDR3 nucleotides are TGTGCCAGCAGCCCCCAGTCAGGGGGTGAAAAACTGTTTTTT. It specifies CASSPQSGGEKLFF. The genes are TRBV11-2 and TRBJ1-4, with 7 bases that match TRBD1. In germline, CDR1 is SGHAT, CDR2 FQNNGV. The CDR3 has 14 residues. J was trimmed by 7 bases and V by 5 bases; bases with no gene match: 7.

Worth noting for this clonotype: The junction departs from the called germline gene at one end, perhaps through a read error. J is TRBJ2-1 and V is TRBV28; no firm D call. This CDR3 is built from 14 residues. The germline gives CDR1 MDHEN, CDR2 SYDVKM. Here the CDR3 reads CASMDPSSYDEQFF. The CDR3 DNA reads TGTGCCAGCATGGACCCCAGCTCCTACGATGAGCAGTTCTTC. The full variable domain, with the rest looked up from reference TRBV28 and TRBJ2-1, is DVKVTQSSRYLVKRTGEKVFLECVQDMDHENMFWYRQDPGLGLRLIYFSYDVKMKEKGDIPEGYSVSREKKERFSLILESASTNQTSMYLCASMDPSSYDEQFFGPGTRLTVL.

V is TRBV3-1 and J is TRBJ1-1; D perhaps matches TRBD1 (6 bases). The germline V gene encodes CDR1 LGHDT and CDR2 YNNKEL (reference sequence). The V end was cut by 3 bases, the J end by 10 bases, with 24 bases between. The CDR3 spans 16 residues. This CDR3 is CASSHSTQGHGIVAFF. Written as DNA, the CDR3 is TGTGCCAGCAGCCATTCGACGCAGGGGCACGGGATCGTAGCTTTCTTT.

V gene TRBV3-1 combines with J gene TRBJ2-3; D remains unclear. CDR1 LGHDT and CDR2 YNNKEL come from the germline V gene (reference sequence). Trimming shortened V by 0 bases and J by 4 bases, and 5 bases separated the two germline ends. The CDR3 consists of 13 residues. The CDR3, as DNA: TGTGCCAGCAGCCAAGACTACTCAGATACGCAGTATTTT. Residues: CASSQDYSDTQYF.

The rearrangement links TRBV6-2 or TRBV6-3 to TRBJ2-6; 7 bases are shared with TRBD2. Germline assignment: CDR1 MNHEY and CDR2 SVGEGT. The CDR3 consists of 15 residues. The junction had 5 bases not matched to a gene; V was cut back by 7 bases and J by 2 bases. The CDR3, as DNA: TGTGCCAGCACCGACCGGGGGGCTGGGGCCAACGTCCTGACTTTC. Residues: CASTDRGAGANVLTF.

This clonotype showed up just once. The chain links TRBV6-5 to TRBJ2-2, with TRBD2 identical over 8 bases. Germline V gene sequence: CDR1 MNHEY, CDR2 SVGAGI. V trimming: 2 bases; J trimming: 6 bases; junction bases outside the gene matches: 5. The length of the CDR3 is 15 residues. The CDR3 DNA is TGTGCCAGCAGTTACGTAACTAGCGGTTCCGGGGAGCTGTTTTTT. Protein: CASSYVTSGSGELFF.